These 16 T cell receptor beta chains came from one sample sequenced in a study of blood T cell repertoires in COVID-19. Profiling relied on immunoSEQ multiplex PCR, and the TCRdb table lists in-frame clones only, not all of them. The sample has roughly 100,000 clones, about four fifths seen once; the top ten hold 9.4%. The sample consisted of peripheral blood. These receptors were collected from a woman in her 70s with acute or convalescent COVID-19.

The gene calls are TRBV5-4 and TRBJ1-2, with D perhaps TRBD1 (6 bases). Trimming pared 7 bases from V and 4 bases from J, leaving 17 bases between. Germline CDR1 SGHNT, CDR2 YYREEE (reference sequence). The CDR3 is 14 amino acids. The CDR3 region is CASAAGVVTYGYTF. The CDR3 bases are TGTGCCAGCGCAGCAGGGGTAGTTACCTATGGCTACACCTTC.

The chain carries TRBV2 and TRBJ1-2, with 10 positions matching TRBD1. Germline lookup yields CDR1 SNHLY and CDR2 FYNNEI. J gave up 5 bases and V 6 bases, and 15 bases lay outside the gene matches. CDR3 length: 17 residues. The CDR3 nucleotides are TGTGCCAGCAGGAGGGGGGACAGGGGCCGTTCGTGGTATGGCTACACCTTC. Protein sequence: CASRRGDRGRSWYGYTF.

This clone was seen more than once but under ten times. The CDR3 loop is CASSPHGEVTEAFF. The CDR3 nucleotides read TGTGCCAGCAGCCCACACGGGGAGGTGACTGAAGCTTTCTTT. This chain connects TRBV9 to TRBJ1-1; D is undetermined. V was cut by 4 bases and J by 5 bases, with 15 bases left in between. There are 14 residues in the CDR3. The germline V gene encodes CDR1 SGDLS and CDR2 YYNGEE.

The chain is built from TRBV6-2 or TRBV6-3 and TRBJ1-2; 9 bases line up with TRBD1. There are 15 residues in the CDR3. Germline V gives CDR1 MNHEY, CDR2 SVGEGT. The V segment lost 0 bases and the J segment 4 bases; nucleotides outside the gene matches: 3. The CDR3 loop is CASSYSNRGLYGYTF. Here the CDR3 DNA reads TGTGCCAGCAGTTACTCGAACAGGGGGCTCTATGGCTACACCTTC.

The CDR3 DNA follows: TGTGCCCGGGACAGCTACAATGAGCAGTTCTTC. This encodes CARDSYNEQFF. The V gene is TRBV30, the J gene TRBJ2-1; 7 nucleotides agree with TRBD1. Germline lookup yields CDR1 GTSNPN and CDR2 SVGIG (reference sequence). V trimming: 8 bases; J trimming: 3 bases; junction bases outside the gene matches: 1. The length of the CDR3 is 11 residues.

The gene calls are TRBV5-1 and TRBJ2-2, with 8 bases that match TRBD2. CDR1 is SGHRS, CDR2 YFSETQ, per germline. The CDR3 is 15 residues long. The V gene end was trimmed by 5 bases and the J gene end by 5 bases; junction bases not matched to a gene: 8. CDR3 in amino acids: CASRGSGAGTGELFF. The CDR3 DNA sequence: TGCGCCAGCAGAGGTAGCGGGGCGGGTACCGGGGAGCTGTTTTTT.

The chain recombines TRBV6-2 or TRBV6-3 with TRBJ2-7; D possibly corresponds to TRBD1 (6 bases). V was pared by 6 bases and J by 0 bases, with 12 bases between. The CDR3 length is 14 residues. The germline V gene has CDR1 MNHEY and CDR2 SVGEGT. The CDR3 sequence: CASSLPDSSYEQYF. CDR3 DNA: TGTGCCAGCAGCCTCCCGGACAGCTCCTACGAGCAGTACTTC.

The rearrangement joins TRBV5-1 to TRBJ2-1, with D maybe TRBD2 (6 bases). The CDR3 is made up of 14 amino acids. Germline V gene sequence: CDR1 SGHRS, CDR2 YFSETQ. V lost 0 bases, J lost 8 bases, and 12 bases lay in between. This CDR3 reads CASSLAGGRDEQFF. CDR3 coding DNA: TGCGCCAGCAGCTTGGCCGGGGGACGGGATGAGCAGTTCTTC.

This chain links TRBV7-2 with TRBJ2-1, with D maybe TRBD1 (5 bases). Between the trimmed V and J ends, which lost 5 bases and 6 bases, there was a span of 17 bases. The length of the CDR3 is 15 residues. Germline CDR1 is SGHTA and CDR2 is FQGNSA. CDR3 bases: TGTGCCAGCAGCGGATACCCTTTAGACAGCAATGAGCAGTTCTTC. As protein: CASSGYPLDSNEQFF.

The chain employs TRBV11-2 and TRBJ2-1; possibly TRBD2 for D (6 bases). The CDR3 has 15 residues. The V and J ends lost 1 base and 2 bases respectively, with 9 bases between them. Germline V CDR1 and CDR2: SGHAT, FQNNGV. The CDR3 is CASSLVRGPYNEQFF. In DNA form, the CDR3 reads TGTGCCAGCAGCTTAGTGCGGGGCCCCTACAATGAGCAGTTCTTC. The whole variable domain, filled in from reference TRBV11-2 and TRBJ2-1, reads EAGVAQSPRYKIIEKRQSVAFWCNPISGHATLYWYQQILGQGPKLLIQFQNNGVVDDSQLPKDRFSAERLKGVDSTLKIQPAKLEDSAVYLCASSLVRGPYNEQFFGPGTRLTVL.

Relative to its sample, this clone is large. This sequence joins TRBV28 and TRBJ2-5; 7 positions agree with TRBD2. Germline trimming cut 3 bases from V and 0 bases from J; bases unmatched to any gene: 1. CDR3 size: 14 residues. The germline V gene encodes CDR1 MDHEN and CDR2 SYDVKM. In DNA form, the CDR3 reads TGTGCCAGCAGTTTCGGACTAGACCAAGAGACCCAGTACTTC. This encodes CASSFGLDQETQYF. Full variable domain (remainder filled in from reference TRBV28 and TRBJ2-5): DVKVTQSSRYLVKRTGEKVFLECVQDMDHENMFWYRQDPGLGLRLIYFSYDVKMKEKGDIPEGYSVSREKKERFSLILESASTNQTSMYLCASSFGLDQETQYFGPGTRLLVL.

The gene calls are TRBV3-1 (or the pseudogene TRBV3-2) and TRBJ2-7; 13 bases align to TRBD2. Germline loops: CDR1 LGHDT, CDR2 YNNKEL (reference sequence). V dropped 1 base and J dropped 5; count of bases not matched to a gene: 2. The length of the CDR3 is 15 residues. CDR3 region: CASSQVTSGRNEQYF. The CDR3 bases are TGTGCCAGCAGCCAAGTGACTAGCGGGAGGAACGAGCAGTACTTC.

This clone was seen once. V usage is TRBV5-1 and J usage is TRBJ2-2, with a weak D call TRBD2 (5 bases). V lost 1 base, J lost 3 bases, and 7 bases lay in between. This CDR3 is 14 amino acids long. Looked up from germline, CDR1 is SGHRS and CDR2 is YFSETQ. This chain's CDR3 is CASSLTSDTGELFF. CDR3 DNA sequence: TGCGCCAGCAGCTTGACTAGTGACACCGGGGAGCTGTTTTTT.

CDR3 DNA: TGTGCCAGCAGCTTAGATGGGCTGTCCTACGAGCAGTACTTC. It encodes CASSLDGLSYEQYF. The chain employs TRBV11-2 and TRBJ2-7; D is unclear. The CDR3 is made up of 14 amino acids. Per germline, CDR1 SGHAT and CDR2 FQNNGV. V lost 0 bases and J lost 1, with 7 bases in between.

V gene TRBV3-1 (or the pseudogene TRBV3-2) combines with J gene TRBJ2-2, with TRBD1 as a possible D gene (5 bases). CDR1 is LGHDT and CDR2 is YNNKEL in the germline V gene (reference sequence). CDR3 length: 15 residues. V was shortened by 0 bases and J by 5 bases, with 10 bases between the two germline ends. The CDR3 nucleotides read TGTGCCAGCAGCCAAGATAGAAGGGGAACCGGGGAGCTGTTTTTT. Protein sequence: CASSQDRRGTGELFF.

The chain combines TRBV30 with TRBJ1-1; 8 bases match TRBD1. CDR1 and CDR2 (germline): GTSNPN, SVGIG (reference sequence). After removal of 0 bases from V and 0 bases from J, the junction contained 9 bases not matched to a gene. The CDR3 is made up of 17 amino acids. For the CDR3, the DNA is TGTGCCTGGAGTGTTGGACAGGGAAGTTATGTGAACACTGAAGCTTTCTTT. Amino acids: CAWSVGQGSYVNTEAFF.